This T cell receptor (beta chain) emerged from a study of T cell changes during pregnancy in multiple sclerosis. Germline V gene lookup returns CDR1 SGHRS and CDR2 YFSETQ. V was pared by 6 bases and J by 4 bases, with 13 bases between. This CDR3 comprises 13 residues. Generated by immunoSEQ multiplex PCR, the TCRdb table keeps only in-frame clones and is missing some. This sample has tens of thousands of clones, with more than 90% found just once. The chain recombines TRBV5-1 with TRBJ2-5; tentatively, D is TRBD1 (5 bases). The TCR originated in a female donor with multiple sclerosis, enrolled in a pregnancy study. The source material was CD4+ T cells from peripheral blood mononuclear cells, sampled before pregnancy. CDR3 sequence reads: CASNSVGRETQYF. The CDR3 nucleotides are TGCGCCAGCAATTCCGTGGGGCGAGAGACCCAGTACTTC.